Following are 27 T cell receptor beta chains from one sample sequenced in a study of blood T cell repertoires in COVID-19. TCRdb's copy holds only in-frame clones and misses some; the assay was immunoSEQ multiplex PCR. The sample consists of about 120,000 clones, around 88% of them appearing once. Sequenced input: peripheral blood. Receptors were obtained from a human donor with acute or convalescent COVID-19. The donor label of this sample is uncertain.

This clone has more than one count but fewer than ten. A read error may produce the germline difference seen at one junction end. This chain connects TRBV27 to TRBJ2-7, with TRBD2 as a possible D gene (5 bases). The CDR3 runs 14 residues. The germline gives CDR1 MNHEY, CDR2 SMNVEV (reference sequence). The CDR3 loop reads CASSSIERAYEQYF. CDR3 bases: TGTGCCAGTAGTTCTATAGAGAGGGCCTACGAGCAGTACTTC.

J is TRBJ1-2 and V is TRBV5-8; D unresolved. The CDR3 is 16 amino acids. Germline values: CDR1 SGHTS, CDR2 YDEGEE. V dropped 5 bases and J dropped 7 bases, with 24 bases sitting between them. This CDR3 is CASSSKLWEEAAGYTF. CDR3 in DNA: TGTGCCAGCAGTTCAAAGTTATGGGAGGAGGCAGCTGGCTACACCTTC.

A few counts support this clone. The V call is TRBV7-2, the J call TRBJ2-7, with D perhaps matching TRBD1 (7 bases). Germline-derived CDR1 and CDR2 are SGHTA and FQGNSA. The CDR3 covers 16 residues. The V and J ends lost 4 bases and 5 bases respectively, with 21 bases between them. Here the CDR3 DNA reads TGTGCCAGCAGCTCAGCCAACAGGGGAGGTCACCACGAGCAGTACTTC. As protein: CASSSANRGGHHEQYF.

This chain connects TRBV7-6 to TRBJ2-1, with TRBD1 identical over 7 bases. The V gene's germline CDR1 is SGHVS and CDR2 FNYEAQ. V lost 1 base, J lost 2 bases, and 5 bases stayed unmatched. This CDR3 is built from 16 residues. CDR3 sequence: CASSLVGTAPYNEQFF. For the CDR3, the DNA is TGTGCCAGCAGCTTAGTAGGGACAGCGCCCTACAATGAGCAGTTCTTC.

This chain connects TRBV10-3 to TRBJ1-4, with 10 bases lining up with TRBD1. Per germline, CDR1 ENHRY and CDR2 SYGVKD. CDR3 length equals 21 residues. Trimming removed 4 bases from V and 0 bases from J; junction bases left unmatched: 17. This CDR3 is CAISVRLQVDRGFATNEKLFF. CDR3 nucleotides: TGTGCCATCAGTGTTCGACTCCAGGTGGACAGGGGGTTTGCAACTAATGAAAAACTGTTTTTT.

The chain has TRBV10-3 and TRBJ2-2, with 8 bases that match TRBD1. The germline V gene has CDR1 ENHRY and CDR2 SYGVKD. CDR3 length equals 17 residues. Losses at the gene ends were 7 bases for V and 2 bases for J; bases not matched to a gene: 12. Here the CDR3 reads CAIKDFPGQGNTGELFF. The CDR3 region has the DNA TGTGCCATCAAAGACTTCCCTGGACAGGGAAACACCGGGGAGCTGTTTTTT.

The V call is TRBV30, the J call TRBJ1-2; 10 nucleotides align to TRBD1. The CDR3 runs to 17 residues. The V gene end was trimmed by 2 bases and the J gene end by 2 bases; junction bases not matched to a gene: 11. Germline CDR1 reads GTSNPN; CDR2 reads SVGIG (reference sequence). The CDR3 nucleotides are TGTGCCTGGAGTCGGTTTAATACGGGACAGGGGAACTATGGCTACACCTTC. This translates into CAWSRFNTGQGNYGYTF. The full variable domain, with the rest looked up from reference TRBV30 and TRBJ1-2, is SQTIHQWPATLVQPVGSPLSLECTVEGTSNPNLYWYRQAAGRGLQLLFYSVGIGQISSEVPQNLSASRPQDRQFILSSKKLLLSDSGFYLCAWSRFNTGQGNYGYTFGSGTRLTVV.

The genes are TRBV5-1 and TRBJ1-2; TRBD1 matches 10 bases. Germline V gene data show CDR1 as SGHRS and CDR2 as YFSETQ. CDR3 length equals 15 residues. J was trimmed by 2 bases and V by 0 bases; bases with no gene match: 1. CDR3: CASSLGGQGNYGYTF. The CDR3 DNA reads TGCGCCAGCAGCTTGGGGGGACAGGGGAACTATGGCTACACCTTC.

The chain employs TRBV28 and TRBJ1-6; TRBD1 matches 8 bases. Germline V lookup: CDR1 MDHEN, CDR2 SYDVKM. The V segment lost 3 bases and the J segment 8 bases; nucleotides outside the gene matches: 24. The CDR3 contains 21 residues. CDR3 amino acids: CASSLGWDRIFYWGGDSPLHF. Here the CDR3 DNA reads TGTGCCAGCAGTTTGGGGTGGGACAGGATCTTTTATTGGGGGGGAGATTCACCCCTCCACTTT. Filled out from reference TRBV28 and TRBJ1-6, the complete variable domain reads DVKVTQSSRYLVKRTGEKVFLECVQDMDHENMFWYRQDPGLGLRLIYFSYDVKMKEKGDIPEGYSVSREKKERFSLILESASTNQTSMYLCASSLGWDRIFYWGGDSPLHFGNGTRLTVT.

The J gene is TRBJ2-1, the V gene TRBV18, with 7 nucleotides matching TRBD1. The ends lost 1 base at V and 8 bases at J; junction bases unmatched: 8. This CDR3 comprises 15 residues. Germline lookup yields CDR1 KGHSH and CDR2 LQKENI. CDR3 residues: CASSPQGAIKYEQFF. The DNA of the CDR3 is TGTGCCAGCTCACCACAGGGGGCGATTAAATATGAGCAGTTCTTC.

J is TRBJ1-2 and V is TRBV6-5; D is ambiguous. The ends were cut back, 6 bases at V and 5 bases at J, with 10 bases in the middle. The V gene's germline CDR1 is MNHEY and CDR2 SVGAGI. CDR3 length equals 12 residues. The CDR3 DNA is TGTGCCAGCAGGGTGTGGGAGTATGGCTACACCTTC. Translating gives CASRVWEYGYTF.

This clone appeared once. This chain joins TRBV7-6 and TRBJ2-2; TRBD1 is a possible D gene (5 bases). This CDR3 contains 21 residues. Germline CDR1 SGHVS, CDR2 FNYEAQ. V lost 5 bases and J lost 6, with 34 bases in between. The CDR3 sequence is CASSRTASIGAWVRGSGELFF. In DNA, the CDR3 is TGTGCCAGCAGCCGAACCGCCTCAATTGGGGCGTGGGTAAGGGGATCCGGGGAGCTGTTTTTT.

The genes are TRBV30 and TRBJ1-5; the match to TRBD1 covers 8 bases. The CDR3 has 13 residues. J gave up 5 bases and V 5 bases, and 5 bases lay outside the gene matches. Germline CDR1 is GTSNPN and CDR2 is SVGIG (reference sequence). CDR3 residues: CAWSGGIDQPQHF. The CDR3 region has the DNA TGTGCCTGGTCAGGGGGCATCGATCAGCCCCAGCATTTT.

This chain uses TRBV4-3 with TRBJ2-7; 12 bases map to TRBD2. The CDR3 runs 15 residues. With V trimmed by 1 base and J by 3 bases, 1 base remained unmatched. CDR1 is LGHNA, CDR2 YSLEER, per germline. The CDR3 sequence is CASSQGTSGDYEQYF. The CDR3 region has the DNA TGCGCCAGCAGCCAAGGGACTAGCGGGGACTACGAGCAGTACTTC.

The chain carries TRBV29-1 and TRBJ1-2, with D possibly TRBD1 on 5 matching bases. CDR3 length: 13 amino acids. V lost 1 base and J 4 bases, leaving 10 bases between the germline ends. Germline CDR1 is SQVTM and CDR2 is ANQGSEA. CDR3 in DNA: TGCAGCGTTGAAGGGACCACAGGCTATGGCTACACCTTC. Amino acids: CSVEGTTGYGYTF.

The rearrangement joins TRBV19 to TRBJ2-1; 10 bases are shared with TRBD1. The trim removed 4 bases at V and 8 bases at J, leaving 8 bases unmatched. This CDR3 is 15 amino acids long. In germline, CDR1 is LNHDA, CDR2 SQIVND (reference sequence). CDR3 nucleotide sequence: TGTGCCAGTAGTACCCCGAGGGACAGGGGCCATGAGCAGTTCTTC. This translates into CASSTPRDRGHEQFF.

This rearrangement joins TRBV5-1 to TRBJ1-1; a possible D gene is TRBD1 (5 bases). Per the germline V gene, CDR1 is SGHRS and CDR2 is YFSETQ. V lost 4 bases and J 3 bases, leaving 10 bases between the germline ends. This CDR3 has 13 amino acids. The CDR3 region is CASSRLGHTEAFF. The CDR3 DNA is TGCGCCAGCAGCCGTTTGGGGCACACTGAAGCTTTCTTT. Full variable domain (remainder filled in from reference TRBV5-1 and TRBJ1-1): KAGVTQTPRYLIKTRGQQVTLSCSPISGHRSVSWYQQTPGQGLQFLFEYFSETQRNKGNFPGRFSGRQFSNSRSEMNVSTLELGDSALYLCASSRLGHTEAFFGQGTRLTVV.

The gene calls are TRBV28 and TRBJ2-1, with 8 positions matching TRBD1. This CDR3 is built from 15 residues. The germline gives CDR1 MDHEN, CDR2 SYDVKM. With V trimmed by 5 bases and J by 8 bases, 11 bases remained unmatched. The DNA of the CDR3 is TGTGCCAGCAGTCCCCAACAGGGGGGTATCGATGAGCAGTTCTTC. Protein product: CASSPQQGGIDEQFF.

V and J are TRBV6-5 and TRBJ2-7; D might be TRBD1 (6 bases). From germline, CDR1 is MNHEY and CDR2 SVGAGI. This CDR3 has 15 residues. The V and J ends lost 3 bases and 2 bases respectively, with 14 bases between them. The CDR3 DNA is TGTGCCAGCAGTTATAGGGCAGGGGAAGCCTACGAGCAGTACTTC. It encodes CASSYRAGEAYEQYF.

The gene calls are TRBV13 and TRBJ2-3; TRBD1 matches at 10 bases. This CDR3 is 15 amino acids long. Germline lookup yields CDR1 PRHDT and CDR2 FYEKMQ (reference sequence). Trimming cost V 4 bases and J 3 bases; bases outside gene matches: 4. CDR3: CASSSGQGQTDTQYF. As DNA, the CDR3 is TGTGCCAGCAGCTCGGGACAGGGGCAAACAGATACGCAGTATTTT.

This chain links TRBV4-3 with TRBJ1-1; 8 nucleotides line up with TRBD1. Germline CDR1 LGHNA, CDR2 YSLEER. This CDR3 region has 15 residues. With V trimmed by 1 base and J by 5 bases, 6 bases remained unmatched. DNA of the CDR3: TGCGCCAGCAGCCAAGCAGACAGGGGTCGAACTGAAGCTTTCTTT. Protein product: CASSQADRGRTEAFF.

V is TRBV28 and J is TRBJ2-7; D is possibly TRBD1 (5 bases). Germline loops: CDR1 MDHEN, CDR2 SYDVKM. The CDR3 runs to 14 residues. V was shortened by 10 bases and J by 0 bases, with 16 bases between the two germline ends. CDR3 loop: CATQRGSGSYEQYF. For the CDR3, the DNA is TGTGCCACCCAAAGGGGTTCCGGCTCCTACGAGCAGTACTTC.

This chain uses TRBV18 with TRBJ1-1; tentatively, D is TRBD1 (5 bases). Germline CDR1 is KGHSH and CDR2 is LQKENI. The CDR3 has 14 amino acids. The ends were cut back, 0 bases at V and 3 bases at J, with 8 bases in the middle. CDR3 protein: CASSPPQGYTEAFF. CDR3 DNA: TGTGCCAGCTCACCACCCCAGGGATACACTGAAGCTTTCTTT.

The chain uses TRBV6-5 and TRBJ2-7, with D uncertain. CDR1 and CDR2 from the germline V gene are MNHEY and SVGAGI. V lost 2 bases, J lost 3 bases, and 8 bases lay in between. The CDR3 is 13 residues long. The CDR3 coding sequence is TGTGCCAGCAGTTACACAGTCAACTACGAGCAGTACTTC. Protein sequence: CASSYTVNYEQYF.

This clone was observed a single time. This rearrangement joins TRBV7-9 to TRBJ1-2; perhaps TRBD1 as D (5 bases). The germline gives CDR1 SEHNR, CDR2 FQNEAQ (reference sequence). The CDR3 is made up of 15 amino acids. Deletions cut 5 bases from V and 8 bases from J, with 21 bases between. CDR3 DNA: TGTGCCAGCAGCCCGGAGACAGCCCGGTCCGGGGGCTACACCTTC. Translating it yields CASSPETARSGGYTF.

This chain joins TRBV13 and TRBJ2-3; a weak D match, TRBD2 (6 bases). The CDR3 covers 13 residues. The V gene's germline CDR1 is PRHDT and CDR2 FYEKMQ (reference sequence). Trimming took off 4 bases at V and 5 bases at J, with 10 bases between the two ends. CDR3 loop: CASSSLAEDTQYF. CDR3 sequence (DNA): TGTGCCAGCAGCTCATTAGCGGAAGATACGCAGTATTTT. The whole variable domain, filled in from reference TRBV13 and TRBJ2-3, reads AAGVIQSPRHLIKEKRETATLKCYPIPRHDTVYWYQQGPGQDPQFLISFYEKMQSDKGSIPDRFSAQQFSDYHSELNMSSLELGDSALYFCASSSLAEDTQYFGPGTRLTVL.

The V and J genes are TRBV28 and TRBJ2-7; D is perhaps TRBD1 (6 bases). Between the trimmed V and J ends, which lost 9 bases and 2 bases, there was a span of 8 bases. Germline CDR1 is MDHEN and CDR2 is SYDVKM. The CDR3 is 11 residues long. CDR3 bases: TGTGCCAGTGGACAGCCCTACGAGCAGTACTTC. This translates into CASGQPYEQYF.